Each of the 5 T cell receptor beta chains below was sequenced from the same sample in a study of monozygotic twins with inflammatory bowel disease. TCRdb processed the 5' RACE reads again and assigns one entry to each CDR3 protein, with no DNA. In total, the table holds 300,000 to 400,000 distinct CDR3 sequences. Material for sequencing was blood. Receptors were obtained from a human donor with ulcerative colitis or Crohn's disease, or a healthy co-twin of an affected twin (not recorded which).

V gene TRBV2 combines with J gene TRBJ1-4. Germline CDR1 and CDR2: SNHLY and FYNNEI. This CDR3 comprises 16 residues. CDR3 sequence reads: CASSPNSLRLGEKLFF. Complete variable domain (other parts from reference TRBV2 and TRBJ1-4): EPEVTQTPSHQVTQMGQEVILRCVPISNHLYFYWYRQILGQKVEFLVSFYNNEISEKSEIFDDQFSVERPDGSNFTLKIRSTKLEDSAMYFCASSPNSLRLGEKLFFGSGTQLSVL.

The J gene is TRBJ2-2, the V gene TRBV12-3 or TRBV12-4; TCRdb calls TRBD2, which cannot be checked without DNA. There are 15 residues in the CDR3. The CDR3 sequence: CASSLTSGRPGELFF.

The chain recombines TRBV5-1 with TRBJ2-1; TCRdb names TRBD1, which stays unverified in the absence of DNA. The germline CDR1 and CDR2 sequences are SGHRS and YFSETQ. The CDR3 runs to 15 residues. This chain's CDR3 is CASSSGTGPSNEQFF.

The genes are TRBV19 and TRBJ2-7. Germline CDR1 LNHDA, CDR2 SQIVND (reference sequence). The CDR3 sequence is 13 residues long. The CDR3 region is CASSIRWAYEQYF.

The CDR3 sequence is CAGRRKGGTEAFF. The chain carries TRBV30 and TRBJ1-1; the D gene TCRdb calls, TRBD1, cannot be checked with no DNA. The germline V gene encodes CDR1 GTSNPN and CDR2 SVGIG (reference sequence). The CDR3 has 13 residues.